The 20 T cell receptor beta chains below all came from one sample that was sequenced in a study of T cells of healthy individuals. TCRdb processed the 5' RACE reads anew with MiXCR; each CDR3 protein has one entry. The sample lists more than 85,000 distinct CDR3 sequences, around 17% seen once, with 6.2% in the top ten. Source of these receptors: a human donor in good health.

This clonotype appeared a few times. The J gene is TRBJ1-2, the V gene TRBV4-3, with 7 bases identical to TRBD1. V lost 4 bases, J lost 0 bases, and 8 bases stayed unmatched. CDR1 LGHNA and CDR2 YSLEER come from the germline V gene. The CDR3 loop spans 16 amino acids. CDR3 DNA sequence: TGCGCCAGCAGCCGAGAGGGGGCCCTAGCTAACTATGGCTACACCTTC. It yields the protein CASSREGALANYGYTF.

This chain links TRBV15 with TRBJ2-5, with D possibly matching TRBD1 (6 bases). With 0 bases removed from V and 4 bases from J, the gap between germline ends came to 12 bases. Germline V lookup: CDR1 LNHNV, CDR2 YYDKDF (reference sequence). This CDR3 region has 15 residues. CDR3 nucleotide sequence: TGTGCCACCAGCAGAGAAGGGACACAAAGAGAGACCCAGTACTTC. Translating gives CATSREGTQRETQYF.

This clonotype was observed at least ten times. The CDR3 DNA follows: TGCAGTGCTAGTGGTGGGCAGACCCAGTACTTC. Translation: CSASGGQTQYF. The gene calls are TRBV20-1 and TRBJ2-5; D not resolved. The CDR3 is 11 residues long. Trimming shortened V by 3 bases and J by 6 bases, and 8 bases separated the two germline ends. Germline loops: CDR1 DFQATT, CDR2 SNEGSKA (reference sequence).

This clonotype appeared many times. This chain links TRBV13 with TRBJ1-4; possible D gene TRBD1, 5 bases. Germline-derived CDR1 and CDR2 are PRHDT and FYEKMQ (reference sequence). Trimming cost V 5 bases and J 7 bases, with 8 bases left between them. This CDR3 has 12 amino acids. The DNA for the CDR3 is TGTGCCAGCAGCACAAGGGGTGAAAAACTGTTTTTT. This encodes CASSTRGEKLFF.

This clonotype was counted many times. For the CDR3, the DNA is TGTGCCAGCTCACCACTAGAGAACACCGGGGAGCTGTTTTTT. Translated: CASSPLENTGELFF. This sequence joins TRBV18 and TRBJ2-2, with D hard to call. In germline, CDR1 is KGHSH, CDR2 LQKENI. The CDR3 totals 14 residues. V was trimmed by 1 base and J by 1 base, leaving 4 bases between them. Drawing the rest from reference TRBV18 and TRBJ2-2, the complete variable domain is NAGVMQNPRHLVRRRGQEARLRCSPMKGHSHVYWYRQLPEEGLKFMVYLQKENIIDESGMPKERFSAEFPKEGPSILRIQQVVRGDSAAYFCASSPLENTGELFFGEGSRLTVL.

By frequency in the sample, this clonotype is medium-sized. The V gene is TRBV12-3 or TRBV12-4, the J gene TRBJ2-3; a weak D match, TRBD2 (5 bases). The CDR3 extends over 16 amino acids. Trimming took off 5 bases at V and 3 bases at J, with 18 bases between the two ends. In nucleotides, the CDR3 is TGTGCCAGCAGTGCGGGCGCGGGCGCGCGGACAGATACGCAGTATTTT. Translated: CASSAGAGARTDTQYF.

The CDR3 DNA is TGTGCCAGCAGTTGGACTGCCCCAGATACGCAGTATTTT. Amino acids: CASSWTAPDTQYF. This chain uses TRBV6-2 or TRBV6-3 with TRBJ2-3; tentative D call: TRBD2 (5 bases). Germline CDR1 reads MNHEY; CDR2 reads SVGEGT. This CDR3 has 13 amino acids. Trimming cost V 4 bases and J 4 bases, with 9 bases left between them.

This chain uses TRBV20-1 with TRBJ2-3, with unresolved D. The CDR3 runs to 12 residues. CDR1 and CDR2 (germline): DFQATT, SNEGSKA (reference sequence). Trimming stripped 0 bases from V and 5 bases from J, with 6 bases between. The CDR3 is CSARDRVDTQYF. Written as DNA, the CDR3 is TGCAGTGCTAGAGATCGGGTAGATACGCAGTATTTT.

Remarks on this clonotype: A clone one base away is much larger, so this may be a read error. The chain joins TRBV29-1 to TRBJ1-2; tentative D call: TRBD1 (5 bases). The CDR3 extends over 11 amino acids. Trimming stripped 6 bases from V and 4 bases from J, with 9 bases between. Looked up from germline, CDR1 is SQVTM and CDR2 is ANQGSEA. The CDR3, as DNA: TGCAGCGTCGGACAAGTCTATGGCTACACCTTC. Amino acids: CSVGQVYGYTF.

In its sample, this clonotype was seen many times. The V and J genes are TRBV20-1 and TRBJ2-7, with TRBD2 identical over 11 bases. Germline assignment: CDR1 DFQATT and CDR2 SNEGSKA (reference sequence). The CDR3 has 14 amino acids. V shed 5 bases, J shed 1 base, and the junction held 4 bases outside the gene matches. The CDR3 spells CSAFRLAGSYEQYF. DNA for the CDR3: TGCAGTGCTTTTCGACTAGCGGGGTCCTACGAGCAGTACTTC.

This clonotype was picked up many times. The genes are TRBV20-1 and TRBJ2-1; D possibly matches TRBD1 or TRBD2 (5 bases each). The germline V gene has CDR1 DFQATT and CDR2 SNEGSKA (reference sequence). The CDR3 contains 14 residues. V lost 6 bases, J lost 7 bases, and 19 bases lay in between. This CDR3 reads CSALTADLRNEQFF. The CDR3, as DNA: TGCAGTGCACTGACAGCGGACCTAAGAAATGAGCAGTTCTTC.

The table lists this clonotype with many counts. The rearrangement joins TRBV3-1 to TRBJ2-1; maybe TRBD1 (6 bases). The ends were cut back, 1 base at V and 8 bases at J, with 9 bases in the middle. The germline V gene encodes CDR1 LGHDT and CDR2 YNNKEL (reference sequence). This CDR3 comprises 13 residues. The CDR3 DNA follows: TGTGCCAGCAGCCAAGGCAACAGGGATGAGCAGTTCTTC. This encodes CASSQGNRDEQFF.

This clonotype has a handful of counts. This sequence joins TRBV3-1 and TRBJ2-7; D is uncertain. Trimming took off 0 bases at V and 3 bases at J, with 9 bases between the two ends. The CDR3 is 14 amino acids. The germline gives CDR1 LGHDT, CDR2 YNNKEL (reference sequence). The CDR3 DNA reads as TGTGCCAGCAGCCAAGATTTCAGGCACTACGAGCAGTACTTC. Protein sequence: CASSQDFRHYEQYF.

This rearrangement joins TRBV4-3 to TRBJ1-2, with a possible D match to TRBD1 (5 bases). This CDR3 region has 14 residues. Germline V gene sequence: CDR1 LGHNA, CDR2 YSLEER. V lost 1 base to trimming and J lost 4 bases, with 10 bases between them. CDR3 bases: TGCGCCAGCAGCCAAGCAGGGCGGGCCTATGGCTACACCTTC. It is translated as CASSQAGRAYGYTF.

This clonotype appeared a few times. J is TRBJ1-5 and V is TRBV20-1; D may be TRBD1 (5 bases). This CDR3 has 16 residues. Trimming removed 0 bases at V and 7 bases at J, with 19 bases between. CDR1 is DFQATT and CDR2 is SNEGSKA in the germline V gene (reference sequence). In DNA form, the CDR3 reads TGCAGTGCTAGAGATTCCATGAGGGGCGCAGGGCAGCCCCAGCATTTT. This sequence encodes CSARDSMRGAGQPQHF.

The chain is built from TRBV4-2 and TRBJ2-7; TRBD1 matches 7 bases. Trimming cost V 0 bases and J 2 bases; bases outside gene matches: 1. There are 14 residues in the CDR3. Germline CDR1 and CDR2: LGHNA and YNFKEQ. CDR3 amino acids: CASSQETGPYEQYF. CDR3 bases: TGTGCCAGCAGCCAAGAGACAGGGCCCTACGAGCAGTACTTC.

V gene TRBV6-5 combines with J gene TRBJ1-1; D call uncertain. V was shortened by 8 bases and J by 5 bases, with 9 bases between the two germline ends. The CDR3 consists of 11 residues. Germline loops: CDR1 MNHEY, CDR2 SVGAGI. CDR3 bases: TGTGCCAGCTTGAAAGGGACTGAAGCTTTCTTT. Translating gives CASLKGTEAFF.

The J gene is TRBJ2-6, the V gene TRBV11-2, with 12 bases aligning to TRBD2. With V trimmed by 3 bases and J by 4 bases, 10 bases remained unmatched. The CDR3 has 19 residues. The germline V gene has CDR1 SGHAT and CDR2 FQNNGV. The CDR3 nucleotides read TGTGCCAGCAGCTTGATCCCAACTAGCGGGGGGAAAGGGGCCAACGTCCTGACTTTC. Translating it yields CASSLIPTSGGKGANVLTF.

CDR3 in DNA: TGTGCCAGCAGCTTAGTAGGAACGCGTTGGAGGAACACTGAAGCTTTCTTT. Residues: CASSLVGTRWRNTEAFF. The chain employs TRBV7-2 and TRBJ1-1; D ambiguous. The germline V gene has CDR1 SGHTA and CDR2 FQGNSA. V dropped 1 base and J dropped 1 base, with 16 bases sitting between them. This CDR3 spans 17 amino acids.

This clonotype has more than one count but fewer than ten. The CDR3 DNA sequence: TGTGCCAGCAGTCCTCTCTTTCTGAGGGATACGCAGTATTTT. It encodes CASSPLFLRDTQYF. The chain employs TRBV28 and TRBJ2-3; D is uncertain. The V gene's germline CDR1 is MDHEN and CDR2 SYDVKM. V was clipped by 5 bases and J by 6 bases, with 15 bases between them. The CDR3 runs 14 residues.